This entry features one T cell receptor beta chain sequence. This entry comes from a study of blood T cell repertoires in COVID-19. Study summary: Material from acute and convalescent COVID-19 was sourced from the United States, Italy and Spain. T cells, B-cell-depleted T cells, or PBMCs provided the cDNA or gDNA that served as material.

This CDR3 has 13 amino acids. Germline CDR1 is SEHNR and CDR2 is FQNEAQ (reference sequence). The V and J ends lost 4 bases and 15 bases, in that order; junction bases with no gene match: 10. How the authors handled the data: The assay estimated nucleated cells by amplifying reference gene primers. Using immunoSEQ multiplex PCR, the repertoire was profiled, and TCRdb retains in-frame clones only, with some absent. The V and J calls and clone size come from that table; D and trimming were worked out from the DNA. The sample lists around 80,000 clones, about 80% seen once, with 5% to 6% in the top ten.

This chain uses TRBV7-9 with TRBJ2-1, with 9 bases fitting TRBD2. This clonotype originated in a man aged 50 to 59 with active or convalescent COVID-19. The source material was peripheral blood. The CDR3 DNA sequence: TGTGCCAGCAGCTCCCTTAGCGGGGGAGACCCGTTCTTC. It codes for CASSSLSGGDPFF.